This is a list of T cell receptor beta chains from one sample in a study of MAIT cells during Salmonella Paratyphi A infection. Each CDR3 protein is one row after TCRdb ran MiXCR on the 5' RACE reads. This sample has some 690 distinct CDR3 sequences, with around 28% found just once. The sequencing used MAIT cells from blood, collected at the middle sampling point of the challenge study. The receptors here all came from a person aged 18 to 75 who was deliberately infected with Salmonella Paratyphi A in a paratyphoid fever challenge study. CDR3s include the opening cysteine and the closing phenylalanine or tryptophan. Each record gives: J gene, D gene, V gene, clone size, CDR3 DNA, CDR3 protein. A D gene is named only where the DNA matches it firmly. Expanded clones are given a class, and other clones once, few, many or no size at all.

j_call: TRBJ2-2
d_call: TRBD2
v_call: TRBV28
clone_size: few
cdr3_nt: TGTGCCAGCAGGCTAGCGGTTGAGGTCGGGGAGCTGTTTTTT
cdr3_aa: CASRLAVEVGELFF

j_call: TRBJ2-7
d_call: TRBD2
v_call: TRBV20-1
clone_size: .
cdr3_nt: TGCAGTGCTCGGAGACTAGCGGAAGCCTACGAGCAGTACTTC
cdr3_aa: CSARRLAEAYEQYF

j_call: TRBJ2-1
d_call: .
v_call: TRBV24-1
clone_size: few
cdr3_nt: TGTGCCACCAGTGATCCCGGGACCAGTGCGGATGAGCAGTTCTTC
cdr3_aa: CATSDPGTSADEQFF

j_call: TRBJ1-1
d_call: .
v_call: TRBV20-1
clone_size: .
cdr3_nt: TGCAGTGCTGCGGGGTTGCGGGACACTGAAGCTTTCTTT
cdr3_aa: CSAAGLRDTEAFF

j_call: TRBJ2-1
d_call: TRBD1
v_call: TRBV6-4
clone_size: many
cdr3_nt: TGTGCCAGCAGTGCCGGGACAGGGGGCTACAATGAGCAGTTCTTC
cdr3_aa: CASSAGTGGYNEQFF

j_call: TRBJ1-6
d_call: TRBD1
v_call: TRBV27
clone_size: .
cdr3_nt: TGTGCCAGCAACCGTCTTCTACAGGGGGCGAATGCACCCCTCCACTTT
cdr3_aa: CASNRLLQGANAPLHF

j_call: TRBJ2-3
d_call: TRBD2
v_call: TRBV6-4
clone_size: many
cdr3_nt: TGTGCCAGCAGTGACGGGACTAGCGGGACAGATACGCAGTATTTT
cdr3_aa: CASSDGTSGTDTQYF

j_call: TRBJ2-1
d_call: TRBD2
v_call: TRBV7-9
clone_size: .
cdr3_nt: TGTGCCAGCAGCCATGGGACTAGCGGGTCTAGTTCCCCCTACAATGAGCAGTTCTTC
cdr3_aa: CASSHGTSGSSSPYNEQFF

j_call: TRBJ2-2
d_call: .
v_call: TRBV6-6
clone_size: .
cdr3_nt: TGTGCCAGCAGTTACTCAGCCGAGAACACCGGGGAGCTGTTTTTT
cdr3_aa: CASSYSAENTGELFF

j_call: TRBJ2-1
d_call: TRBD2
v_call: TRBV20-1
clone_size: .
cdr3_nt: TGCAGTGCTCCTAGCGGTCTCGACTACAATGAGCAGTTCTTC
cdr3_aa: CSAPSGLDYNEQFF

j_call: TRBJ2-2
d_call: TRBD2
v_call: TRBV5-1
clone_size: .
cdr3_nt: TGCGCCAGCAGCTCCGGGACTAGCACCGGGGAGCTGTTTTTT
cdr3_aa: CASSSGTSTGELFF

j_call: TRBJ1-4
d_call: TRBD1
v_call: TRBV20-1
clone_size: .
cdr3_nt: TGCAGTGCAAGGGACAGGGGAGCAACTAATGAAAAACTGTTTTTT
cdr3_aa: CSARDRGATNEKLFF

j_call: TRBJ2-1
d_call: TRBD2
v_call: TRBV6-1
clone_size: large
cdr3_nt: TGTGCCAGCAGTACCGGACTAGCGGGACCGAATGAGCAGTTCTTC
cdr3_aa: CASSTGLAGPNEQFF

j_call: TRBJ2-1
d_call: TRBD2
v_call: TRBV20-1
clone_size: .
cdr3_nt: TGCAGTGCTAGATTAGCGGGAGGGTACAATGAGCAGTTCTTC
cdr3_aa: CSARLAGGYNEQFF

j_call: TRBJ2-1
d_call: .
v_call: TRBV6-4
clone_size: .
cdr3_nt: TGTGCCAGCAGTGAGCTAGTGGGCTCCTACAATGAGCAGTTCTTC
cdr3_aa: CASSELVGSYNEQFF

j_call: TRBJ1-4
d_call: TRBD1
v_call: TRBV4-2
clone_size: .
cdr3_nt: TGTGCCAGCAGACCAGGGACAGGGGAAAAGTGGAGGAATGAAAAACTGTTTTTT
cdr3_aa: CASRPGTGEKWRNEKLFF

j_call: TRBJ2-1
d_call: .
v_call: TRBV6-4
clone_size: large
cdr3_nt: TGTGCCAGCAGTAAGGGGGGGGGATCCTACAATGAGCAGTTCTTC
cdr3_aa: CASSKGGGSYNEQFF

j_call: TRBJ2-5
d_call: TRBD2
v_call: TRBV6-5
clone_size: .
cdr3_nt: TGTGCCAGCAGCAGACTAGCGGAAGAGACCCAGTACTTC
cdr3_aa: CASSRLAEETQYF

j_call: TRBJ2-7
d_call: TRBD2
v_call: TRBV20-1
clone_size: hyperexpanded
cdr3_nt: TGCAGTGCAGCGACTAGCGAGCGGGAGCAGTACTTC
cdr3_aa: CSAATSEREQYF

j_call: TRBJ2-5
d_call: TRBD2
v_call: TRBV20-1
clone_size: .
cdr3_nt: TGCAGTGCTAGAGATGGGACTAGCCGGGAGACCCAGTACTTC
cdr3_aa: CSARDGTSRETQYF

j_call: TRBJ1-2
d_call: .
v_call: TRBV27
clone_size: few
cdr3_nt: TGTGCCAGCAGTCTAAGGGACAACTCGAACTATGGCTACACCTTC
cdr3_aa: CASSLRDNSNYGYTF

j_call: TRBJ2-2
d_call: TRBD2
v_call: TRBV6-2/TRBV6-3
clone_size: .
cdr3_nt: TGTGCCAGCAGTGCCTCTGAGCGGGAGGTCACCGGGGAGCTGTTTTTT
cdr3_aa: CASSASEREVTGELFF

j_call: TRBJ1-5
d_call: .
v_call: TRBV19
clone_size: few
cdr3_nt: TGTGCCAGTAGTCCAGAGGGTGAAACTCAGCCCCAGCATTTT
cdr3_aa: CASSPEGETQPQHF